The rows below give T cell receptor beta chains drawn from one sample of a study of cytomegalovirus exposure and HLA in healthy donors. Method: immunoSEQ multiplex PCR; TCRdb's copy keeps in-frame clones and lacks some. Of more than 200,000 clones in the sample, more than 75% are singletons; the top ten hold around 13%. Sequencing was performed on PBMCs. The origin of the receptors is a man between 18 and 29 years old in good health and CMV-seropositive. CDR3s include the opening cysteine and the closing phenylalanine or tryptophan. Each record gives: V gene, D gene, clone size, J gene, CDR3 protein, CDR3 DNA. D genes are given only for firm matches. Only some rows state a clone size, as once, few, many or a class for expanded clones.

V gene: TRBV5-6
D gene: NA
clone size: NA
J gene: TRBJ2-7
CDR3 protein: CASSLGGWTVTYEQYF
CDR3 DNA: TGTGCCAGCAGCTTAGGGGGGTGGACAGTGACTTACGAGCAGTACTTC

V gene: TRBV7-9
D gene: TRBD1
clone size: NA
J gene: TRBJ1-2
CDR3 protein: CASSLGDRVPGYTF
CDR3 DNA: TGTGCCAGCAGCTTAGGGGACAGGGTTCCTGGCTACACCTTC

V gene: TRBV27
D gene: NA
clone size: NA
J gene: TRBJ2-5
CDR3 protein: CASSLLGAGTQYF
CDR3 DNA: TGTGCCAGCAGTTTATTAGGGGCAGGGACCCAGTACTTC

V gene: TRBV5-1
D gene: NA
clone size: NA
J gene: TRBJ2-2
CDR3 protein: CASSPYEGGTYTGELFF
CDR3 DNA: TGCGCCAGCAGCCCCTATGAAGGGGGTACCTACACCGGGGAGCTGTTTTTT

V gene: TRBV5-1
D gene: NA
clone size: NA
J gene: TRBJ1-2
CDR3 protein: CASSLVFGGDYGYTF
CDR3 DNA: TGCGCCAGCAGCTTGGTGTTCGGGGGTGACTATGGCTACACCTTC

V gene: TRBV28
D gene: TRBD1
clone size: NA
J gene: TRBJ2-7
CDR3 protein: CASSPRTGSYEQYF
CDR3 DNA: TGTGCCAGCAGTCCCCGGACAGGGTCCTACGAGCAGTACTTC

V gene: TRBV30
D gene: NA
clone size: NA
J gene: TRBJ1-5
CDR3 protein: CAWSVGVTGSNQPQHF
CDR3 DNA: TGTGCCTGGAGTGTAGGGGTAACAGGGAGCAATCAGCCCCAGCATTTT

V gene: TRBV6-1
D gene: TRBD2
clone size: NA
J gene: TRBJ2-2
CDR3 protein: CASSVTSDNTGELFF
CDR3 DNA: TGTGCCAGCAGTGTGACTAGCGACAACACCGGGGAGCTGTTTTTT

V gene: TRBV11-2
D gene: NA
clone size: NA
J gene: TRBJ2-1
CDR3 protein: CASSLFGEQFF
CDR3 DNA: TGTGCCAGCAGCTTATTTGGAGAGCAGTTCTTC

V gene: TRBV27
D gene: NA
clone size: NA
J gene: TRBJ1-5
CDR3 protein: CASSFPTEEGTNQPQHF
CDR3 DNA: TGTGCCAGCAGTTTTCCCACGGAAGAGGGGACCAATCAGCCCCAGCATTTT

V gene: TRBV15
D gene: TRBD2
clone size: NA
J gene: TRBJ2-7
CDR3 protein: CATSRDTGGGEQYF
CDR3 DNA: TGTGCCACCAGCAGAGATACCGGGGGAGGGGAGCAGTACTTC

V gene: TRBV18
D gene: TRBD1
clone size: NA
J gene: TRBJ2-1
CDR3 protein: CASSPPKITPDRGIYEQFF
CDR3 DNA: TGTGCCAGCTCACCACCGAAAATAACCCCGGACAGGGGGATTTATGAGCAGTTCTTC

V gene: TRBV7-9
D gene: NA
clone size: NA
J gene: TRBJ2-1
CDR3 protein: CASSRDLSSSRGTFF
CDR3 DNA: TGTGCCAGCAGTCGTGACCTCTCGAGTAGCCGGGGTACGTTCTTC

V gene: TRBV7-2
D gene: TRBD2
clone size: few
J gene: TRBJ2-7
CDR3 protein: CASSRASGSYEQYF
CDR3 DNA: TGTGCCAGCAGCCGGGCTAGCGGGAGTTACGAGCAGTACTTC

V gene: TRBV11-2
D gene: TRBD1
clone size: NA
J gene: TRBJ1-2
CDR3 protein: CASSQPGQGPTRGYTF
CDR3 DNA: TGTGCCAGCAGCCAACCCGGACAGGGGCCTACTCGTGGCTACACCTTC

V gene: TRBV29-1
D gene: TRBD1
clone size: NA
J gene: TRBJ1-2
CDR3 protein: CSAGTGPNYGYTF
CDR3 DNA: TGCAGCGCTGGGACAGGGCCAAACTATGGCTACACCTTC

V gene: TRBV19
D gene: TRBD2
clone size: NA
J gene: TRBJ2-1
CDR3 protein: CASSPRGAGVGFNEQFF
CDR3 DNA: TGTGCCAGTAGTCCCCGGGGAGCGGGAGTAGGATTCAATGAGCAGTTCTTC

V gene: TRBV18
D gene: TRBD1
clone size: NA
J gene: TRBJ1-4
CDR3 protein: CASSRDRGEKLFF
CDR3 DNA: TGTGCCAGCTCACGGGACAGAGGTGAAAAACTGTTTTTT

V gene: TRBV5-1
D gene: NA
clone size: NA
J gene: TRBJ1-4
CDR3 protein: CASSFGTAEKLFF
CDR3 DNA: TGCGCCAGCAGCTTTGGGACTGCTGAAAAACTGTTTTTT

V gene: TRBV30
D gene: NA
clone size: NA
J gene: TRBJ2-7
CDR3 protein: CAWDGTDRHSTSTEQYF
CDR3 DNA: TGTGCCTGGGATGGGACGGACAGACATTCTACCTCTACCGAGCAGTACTTC

V gene: TRBV30
D gene: NA
clone size: NA
J gene: TRBJ2-5
CDR3 protein: CAWRPGQTYQETQYF
CDR3 DNA: TGTGCCTGGCGCCCAGGACAGACGTACCAAGAGACCCAGTACTTC

V gene: TRBV28
D gene: TRBD2
clone size: NA
J gene: TRBJ2-2
CDR3 protein: CASSTAILGGRTGELFF
CDR3 DNA: TGTGCCAGCAGTACCGCCATTTTGGGCGGGAGGACCGGGGAGCTGTTTTTT

V gene: TRBV5-1
D gene: TRBD1
clone size: once
J gene: TRBJ2-1
CDR3 protein: CASSQAGTGRINNEQFF
CDR3 DNA: TGCGCCAGCAGCCAAGCCGGGACAGGGAGGATCAACAATGAGCAGTTCTTC

V gene: TRBV5-1
D gene: NA
clone size: NA
J gene: TRBJ2-3
CDR3 protein: CASSPNGWFSTDTQYF
CDR3 DNA: TGCGCCAGCAGCCCTAATGGGTGGTTTAGCACAGATACGCAGTATTTT

V gene: TRBV7-2
D gene: NA
clone size: once
J gene: TRBJ1-5
CDR3 protein: CASSLGPVPQHF
CDR3 DNA: TGTGCCAGCAGCTTAGGCCCTGTGCCCCAGCATTTT

V gene: TRBV11-2
D gene: NA
clone size: many
J gene: TRBJ2-2
CDR3 protein: CASSKLTGELFF
CDR3 DNA: TGTGCCAGCAGCAAACTAACCGGGGAGCTGTTTTTT

V gene: TRBV5-8
D gene: NA
clone size: NA
J gene: TRBJ2-1
CDR3 protein: CASSLRQLSYNEQFF
CDR3 DNA: TGTGCCAGCAGCTTACGACAGCTCTCCTACAATGAGCAGTTCTTC

V gene: TRBV6-5
D gene: TRBD2
clone size: NA
J gene: TRBJ2-1
CDR3 protein: CASSRPSGLAREQFF
CDR3 DNA: TGTGCCAGCAGTCGCCCCTCAGGACTAGCACGGGAGCAGTTCTTC

V gene: TRBV2
D gene: NA
clone size: NA
J gene: TRBJ1-4
CDR3 protein: CASSNEKLFF
CDR3 DNA: TGTGCCAGTTCAAATGAAAAACTGTTTTTT

V gene: TRBV19
D gene: TRBD1
clone size: NA
J gene: TRBJ2-2
CDR3 protein: CASSWTGEGGELFF
CDR3 DNA: TGTGCCAGTAGTTGGACAGGGGAGGGCGGGGAGCTGTTTTTT

V gene: TRBV9
D gene: TRBD2
clone size: NA
J gene: TRBJ2-2
CDR3 protein: CASSFSGANTGELFF
CDR3 DNA: TGTGCCAGCAGCTTTAGCGGGGCGAACACCGGGGAGCTGTTTTTT

V gene: TRBV11-2
D gene: NA
clone size: NA
J gene: TRBJ2-3
CDR3 protein: CASSEGVLDTQYF
CDR3 DNA: TGTGCCAGCAGCGAGGGAGTTTTAGATACGCAGTATTTT

V gene: TRBV9
D gene: NA
clone size: once
J gene: TRBJ1-1
CDR3 protein: CASSPQPVGTEAFF
CDR3 DNA: TGTGCCAGCAGCCCGCAACCAGTGGGGACTGAAGCTTTCTTT

V gene: TRBV7-9
D gene: NA
clone size: NA
J gene: TRBJ2-1
CDR3 protein: CASSLAGMYEQFF
CDR3 DNA: TGTGCCAGCAGCTTAGCCGGGATGTATGAGCAGTTCTTC

V gene: TRBV10-3
D gene: NA
clone size: NA
J gene: TRBJ2-7
CDR3 protein: CAISESIYEQYF
CDR3 DNA: TGTGCCATCAGTGAGTCGATATACGAGCAGTACTTC

V gene: TRBV2
D gene: NA
clone size: NA
J gene: TRBJ1-1
CDR3 protein: CASNGGLNTEAFF
CDR3 DNA: TGTGCCAGCAACGGCGGATTGAACACTGAAGCTTTCTTT

V gene: TRBV19
D gene: NA
clone size: NA
J gene: TRBJ1-2
CDR3 protein: CASRRAGQYNGYTF
CDR3 DNA: TGTGCCAGTAGGAGGGCCGGACAGTACAATGGCTACACCTTC

V gene: TRBV6-6
D gene: NA
clone size: NA
J gene: TRBJ2-7
CDR3 protein: CASSYSKGDLREQYF
CDR3 DNA: TGTGCCAGCAGTTACTCGAAGGGCGACCTGCGCGAGCAGTACTTC

V gene: TRBV7-2
D gene: TRBD1
clone size: NA
J gene: TRBJ1-2
CDR3 protein: CASSQRHRGGYGYTF
CDR3 DNA: TGTGCCAGCAGCCAGCGCCACAGGGGTGGGTATGGCTACACCTTC

V gene: TRBV7-6
D gene: TRBD1
clone size: once
J gene: TRBJ2-7
CDR3 protein: CASSSNSGTAYEQYF
CDR3 DNA: TGTGCCAGCAGCTCAAACTCCGGGACAGCCTACGAGCAGTACTTC

V gene: TRBV28
D gene: NA
clone size: once
J gene: TRBJ2-1
CDR3 protein: CACGSGYEQFF
CDR3 DNA: TGTGCCTGCGGGTCAGGCTATGAGCAGTTCTTC

V gene: TRBV6-5
D gene: NA
clone size: NA
J gene: TRBJ2-7
CDR3 protein: CASSYYSYGYEQYF
CDR3 DNA: TGTGCCAGCAGTTATTACTCCTACGGCTACGAGCAGTACTTC

V gene: TRBV27
D gene: NA
clone size: NA
J gene: TRBJ2-1
CDR3 protein: CASTSLELFANEQFF
CDR3 DNA: TGTGCCAGCACCTCCCTTGAGCTGTTTGCCAATGAGCAGTTCTTC

V gene: TRBV27
D gene: NA
clone size: NA
J gene: TRBJ2-1
CDR3 protein: CASRNVIYNEQFF
CDR3 DNA: TGTGCCAGCAGGAACGTAATCTACAATGAGCAGTTCTTC

V gene: TRBV29-1
D gene: NA
clone size: once
J gene: TRBJ1-4
CDR3 protein: CSVRTPTNEKLFF
CDR3 DNA: TGCAGCGTGAGGACACCAACTAATGAAAAACTGTTTTTT

V gene: TRBV7-9
D gene: NA
clone size: NA
J gene: TRBJ2-7
CDR3 protein: CASSLGVWGVGHEQYF
CDR3 DNA: TGTGCCAGCAGCTTAGGGGTTTGGGGGGTCGGCCACGAGCAGTACTTC

V gene: TRBV6-4
D gene: TRBD1
clone size: NA
J gene: TRBJ2-3
CDR3 protein: CASSRQGNTDTQYF
CDR3 DNA: TGTGCCAGCAGCAGACAGGGTAACACAGATACGCAGTATTTT

V gene: TRBV5-1
D gene: NA
clone size: NA
J gene: TRBJ2-7
CDR3 protein: CASSWSRQVFENEQYF
CDR3 DNA: TGCGCCAGCAGCTGGTCTAGGCAGGTGTTTGAAAACGAGCAGTACTTC

V gene: TRBV7-6
D gene: NA
clone size: NA
J gene: TRBJ1-1
CDR3 protein: CASSVGQYTEAFF
CDR3 DNA: TGTGCCAGCAGCGTGGGCCAGTACACTGAAGCTTTCTTT

V gene: TRBV30
D gene: NA
clone size: NA
J gene: TRBJ1-5
CDR3 protein: CAWSATRDSNQPQHF
CDR3 DNA: TGTGCCTGGAGTGCCACCCGGGACTCCAATCAGCCCCAGCATTTT

V gene: TRBV6-1
D gene: NA
clone size: NA
J gene: TRBJ2-7
CDR3 protein: CASSGQRRLF
CDR3 DNA: TGTGCCAGCAGTGGCCAACGGCGCCTTTTC

V gene: TRBV10-1
D gene: NA
clone size: NA
J gene: TRBJ2-1
CDR3 protein: CASSHRLDNEQFF
CDR3 DNA: TGCGCCAGCAGTCACAGGCTCGACAATGAGCAGTTCTTC

V gene: TRBV11-1
D gene: NA
clone size: once
J gene: TRBJ2-7
CDR3 protein: CASSPKFRDSYEQYF
CDR3 DNA: TGTGCCAGCAGCCCCAAATTCCGGGACTCCTACGAGCAGTACTTC